This TCR beta chain originates from a study of beta chain features in type 1 diabetes (dated by TCRdb to 2016 to 2019). As for the study more broadly: Mean age, gender distribution, total cell number and subset yield did not differ between patients and healthy donors. A total of about 100,000,000 sorted cells were examined across all samples, and RNA yield correlated strongly with the number of cells per subset. Naive and central memory subsets were obtained from all 30 or so donors, but regulatory and stem cell-like memory subsets were isolated from only 8 patients and 8 healthy donors. The study compared the TCRB repertoires of sorted circulating CD4+ T cell subsets in recently diagnosed type 1 diabetes patients with those in matched healthy donors. The study at large found these results: Because cDNA was sequenced instead of genomic DNA, activated cells with high expression could be over-represented, although the groups did not differ in activation or CD3 levels. Naive, central memory and regulatory TCRB repertoires appeared more similar among patients than among healthy donors. Shorter templates might be favored by PCR, yet because patient and control samples were amplified and corrected together, any such skew would affect both groups equally. In all four CD4+ subsets, TCRB CDR3 length was moderately but significantly shorter in type 1 diabetes patients. Fewer insertions and more nucleotide deletions at VDJ recombination sites were observed in patients with type 1 diabetes, implying thymic rearrangement abnormalities. HLA sub-analyses involved small numbers of individuals, so any influence of HLA type on TCRB rearrangement remained unresolved.

Of note for this clone: Its target antigen remains unknown. Base qualities are not recorded, but no much larger clone differs from it by a single base.

Each donor gave one peripheral blood draw, approximately 110 mL on average, collected into heparinised tubes. Using a panel that included CD45RO, CCR7, CD25, CD127, CD95 and CD27, naive, central memory, regulatory and stem cell-like memory CD4+ T cells were sorted on a BD FACSAria II. Every sorted population had a purity above 98%. PBMCs were isolated immediately by Lymphoprep density gradient centrifugation and stained directly without culture. Samples were stained and sorted in pairs, with one healthy donor and one patient per experiment, so that batch effects were minimized. The entire isolated RNA was reverse transcribed using the High Capacity cDNA Reverse Transcription Kit, and thus expressed TCRB transcripts were sequenced. Deep immunoSEQ sequencing was performed on naive, central memory and regulatory T cell samples, with an average of around 3.5 million total reads per sample. Sorted cells were lysed in RLT buffer and RNA was extracted with DNase-treated RNeasy Micro or Mini kits, depending on cell number. To prevent cross-contamination, every cell subset was processed on its own, while patient and healthy donor samples were processed together. Using the immunoSEQ multiplex PCR, TCRB sequences were amplified from cDNA into 87-bp fragments spanning the CDR3 region. The amplicons were sequenced using the Illumina HiSeq platform. In the source study's methods: Synthetic template baselines were used to correct PCR bias computationally, reads within Hamming distance 2 were collapsed, and singletons that could not be merged were discarded. Reads were aligned against IMGT to assign V, D and J genes, CDR3 length and insertions or deletions at six rearrangement sites. Within each subset, clonotype counts were normalized to the number of sorted cells before true diversity and Gini coefficients were calculated with the tcR R package. The overlap coefficient, calculated on TCRB nucleotide sequences, was used to measure repertoire sharing. As a proxy for the pre-selection repertoire, out-of-frame TCRB sequences from naive cells were analyzed. This immuneACCESS table, as held by TCRdb, lists in-frame sequences with V and J called but not all clones. Of the missing ones, under half trace to an unresolved V gene in checked studies; the others have no known cause. V, J and clone size reflect that table, while D and trimming were determined from the DNA. This sample lists approximately 150,000 clones; about 10% were detected once. The ten largest clonotypes hold 1.3% of the sample.

According to the germline V gene, CDR1 reads LGHNA and CDR2 reads YNFKEQ. V and J are truncated by 1 base and 5 bases respectively, leaving an intervening sequence of 6 bases. CDR3 length: 13 amino acids, cysteine to phenylalanine. Here the CDR3 DNA is all that survives: 39 bases in frame from base 1. The chain is made from TRBV4-2 and TRBJ2-4; TRBD2 is possibly the D segment (6 matching bases). The source is a man aged 18 to 30 in good health. The material sequenced was naive CD4+ T cells from blood. Reading the label with the study, this specimen's cell subset or site is: true naive CD4+ T cells. The base sequence is TGTGCCAGCAGCCAAGGGGGGGAAAACATTCAGTACTTC. Its amino acids are CASSQGGENIQYF.